This T cell receptor (beta chain) was captured in a study of cytomegalovirus exposure and HLA in healthy donors (dated by TCRdb to 2017 to 2019). Context from the whole study: According to an earlier analysis of 587 of the donors, roughly 180 million T cells yielded 117 million unique TCR beta sequences and less than 300 Gb of sequence data. Genome-wide SNP genotypes for about three fifths of the roughly 670 donors were used in a later genetic analysis, which treated that subset as a discovery cohort. Besides the first cohort of around 700 subjects, a separate validation cohort made up of roughly 120 different subjects was used. In a later analysis, previously published TCR beta repertoires from some 640 donors were re-analyzed and high-resolution HLA genotyping was added so that TCR occurrence patterns could be studied. An earlier analysis of 587 of the donors applied high-throughput TCR beta sequencing to assess whether each TCR beta V gene segment acted as functional or pseudogenic. Among under 450 genotyped donors of the cohort, an average of approximately 240,000 unique TCR beta nucleotide sequences were sequenced per donor, about a sixth of them non-productive. Rather than drawing on any new phenotypic data, the later analysis identified candidate immune exposures from TCR beta sequences and the way those sequences occurred across donors. An early release covering roughly 580 HLA-typed donors comprised about 310 gigabases of sequencing data and roughly 85 million unique TCR sequences. HLA typing included class I and class II loci at four-digit resolution. The number of donors typed differed by locus, with roughly 629-640 for A, B, C, DRB1 and DQB1, more than 500 for DQA1, 600 to 610 for DPA1, and about 450 for DPB1. Alongside the repertoire data, information on donor age, sex, ethnicity and CMV serostatus was compiled. Using immunosequencing, the study profiled T cell repertoires from about 610 subjects and related those repertoires to cytomegalovirus serostatus. The genetic ancestry cluster associated with self-reported Caucasian donors included around four fifths of the roughly 400 genotyped donors. All discovery cohort repertoires had been generated on a single sequencing platform. To predict cytomegalovirus infection status, the study combined high-throughput TCR immunosequencing, statistical association of individual TCRs with disease status, and machine learning. The study aimed to test whether signatures of past pathogen exposure could be identified by cataloging public T cell receptors. Because of strong linkage in the cohort, roughly five DR-DQ haplotypes were treated as single units for association and clustering. The investigation overall reported the following: A total of about 180 TCR beta chains were listed by the study as associated with cytomegalovirus. In a later analysis, most CMV-associated TCR beta chains were found to appear HLA-restricted, with HLA associations seemingly driven largely by CMV exposure. In a later genetic analysis, a missense DCLRE1C variant was associated with V-gene and J-gene trimming of TCR beta chains, and the association was replicated in an independent cohort. Several of the top co-occurrence clusters appeared to be linked to parvovirus B19, influenza, CMV and Epstein-Barr virus, according to a later analysis. Roughly uniform sequencing depth across donors was assumed in presence/absence analyses, although this assumption may not hold. Strong co-occurrence of HLA alleles, especially DR and DQ, made assigning TCR associations to individual alleles difficult. Linkage disequilibrium might explain the correlated functional status among segregating V segments, but an unknown experimental factor could not be excluded. Some IMGT-functional V segments, including TRBV6-2 and TRBV6-3, could not be told apart with the 87-base-pair reads, so those segments were excluded. A later analysis associated about 17,000 TCR beta sequences with specific HLA alleles at a false discovery rate of 0.05. A group of highly shared sequence variants was considered likely to be a technical artifact of the sequencing pipeline. It was suggested by the authors that the approach could potentially be generalized to other disease states and immunological phenotypes. A further reported finding was that TCR beta sequences accurately predicted the HLA-A and HLA-B alleles for most subjects in the first cohort. Because HLA typing was missing for some donors at each locus, association tests included only the typed subset. Across donors, most TCR sequences were observed very rarely, whereas some public TCRs were present in many individuals. A few of the identified cytomegalovirus-associated TCR beta chains were confirmed in vitro to be specific for cytomegalovirus antigens. Immune exposure information for the cohort was limited to CMV serostatus. The earlier analysis of 450 to 700 of the donors excluded approximately 15 rarely observed V segments, including chromosome 9 orphons, because counts were too low. In a later analysis, the rate of TCR association differed among HLA loci, with DRB1 alleles having the most associated TCRs and HLA-C alleles having the fewest. The classifier was reported to diagnose cytomegalovirus status with high specificity and sensitivity in both the original and validation cohorts. This cohort had only TCR beta chains sequenced, and the lack of alpha or paired-chain data limited which features could be detected. In a later genetic analysis, fewer N-insertions in productive TCRs were reported among donors in an Asian-associated ancestry cluster than the approximately 670-donor mean. A later analysis found that HLA-associated TCR beta chains were more clonally expanded and had lower generation probabilities than equally common non-associated chains. Broadly in line with IMGT annotations, most TCR beta V segments showed up in productive rearrangements about 87% or about 30% of the time in an earlier analysis of 450 to 600 of the donors.

The cohort was made up of 666 healthy bone marrow donors. All cohort members were sampled while nominally healthy, although unrecorded immune exposures were likely present. The donor tested CMV seronegative and was one of the 352 seronegative cohort members. A peripheral blood sample was collected from each donor, and TCR beta sequencing was performed on peripheral blood mononuclear cells. Genomic DNA was extracted from the blood cell samples with the Qiagen DNeasy Blood Extraction Kit. The library was prepared using the immunoSEQ multiplex PCR assay. A mixture of 60 forward primers for TCR Vbeta segments and 13 reverse primers for TCR Jbeta segments was used in the multiplex PCR. The CDR3 region of rearranged TCR beta genes was amplified from genomic DNA with a multiplex PCR assay. On the Illumina HiSeq System, the amplified TCR beta libraries were sequenced as 87-base-pair reads. As for the original processing: Across the 700 or so repertoires, a later analysis counted 80 million or so unique TCR beta chains, around 10 million of which were shared by at least two donors. To remove PCR and sequencing errors, raw reads were error-corrected and collapsed into unique sequences using a nearest-neighbor algorithm that merged closely related sequences. Alignment of CDR3 sequences to IMGT reference sequences was used to assign V, D and J gene segments. For a sequence to be retained, a match of at least six nucleotides was required to both a V gene segment and a J gene segment. Rearrangements were classified as productive when the CDR3 lacked stop codons and remained in frame with V and J, and all other rearrangements were classified as non-productive. CDR3 was defined according to IMGT convention as the region running from the second conserved V-encoded cysteine to the conserved J-encoded phenylalanine. The earlier analysis of 500 to 650 of the donors excluded any sequence lacking an unambiguous match to a single V gene segment. In an earlier analysis of 587 of the donors, a V segment was called functional when productive rearrangements were above 56.7%, and segregating when the standard deviation between donors exceeded 5%. A statistical classification framework was built to diagnose cytomegalovirus status from the catalog of TCR beta chain sequences. In a later analysis, TCR nucleotide sequences were compared against IMGT/GENE-DB human TR gene sequences so that V and J genes could be assigned. Using the TCRdist pipeline, a later analysis assigned CDR3 sequences along with most-parsimonious VDJ recombination scenarios. In a later analysis, each TCR beta chain was defined by its CDR3 amino acid sequence together with its V-gene family, and reads without a unique V-gene family were excluded. To address suspected cross-contamination and a sequencing artifact, a later analysis removed around 600 highly shared, low-generation-probability nucleotide sequences. A later analysis calculated a clonal expansion index for each public chain from normalized within-repertoire ranks of inferred template counts. A later analysis computed generation probabilities with a VDJ recombination model fitted to out-of-frame rearrangements, and checked the results against IGoR. In a later analysis, hypergeometric tests were used to score TCR-TCR, TCR-HLA and TCR-CMV co-occurrence, with a repertoire-size bias correction applied to TCR pairs. A later analysis estimated false discovery rates by permuting HLA or CMV assignments 20 times. In a later analysis, co-occurring TCRs were grouped with DBSCAN, and TCRdist sequence similarity was added when clustering was performed within HLA-allele-positive subsets. Repertoires with fewer than 30,000 or more than 120,000 public chains, plus five repertoires with anomalous nucleotide sharing, were excluded from co-occurrence clustering. Here the immuneACCESS table is served through TCRdb, limited to in-frame sequences with V and J called. Missing clones are a known gap in these copies; in checked studies unresolved V genes cover under half, and the rest lacks a known reason. The D gene and trimming were derived from the DNA, and the V and J assignments and clone size from that table. The sample contains about 120,000 clones, about 80% of them found a single time. Of the sample, roughly 2% falls within the top ten clones.

The germline V gene encodes CDR1 SGHVS and CDR2 FQNEAQ. From the cysteine up to the phenylalanine, the CDR3 has a length of 19 residues. The CDR3 DNA has 57 bases and is translated from base 1. The V end loses 2 bases and the J end loses 6 bases, and a stretch of 26 bases separates them. A remark on this clone: This clone's antigen is unknown. No much larger clone is present one base from it, and per-base qualities are unavailable.

The V and J genes are TRBV7-8 and TRBJ2-1; the D gene is perhaps TRBD2, on 6 matching bases. The sequence came from a man aged 18 to 30 in good health and CMV-seronegative. Input material: PBMCs. The DNA sequence is as follows: TGTGCCAGCAGCTTATTCTCCAATTATGAGCGGGCTTTAGTCAATGAGCAGTTCTTC. This encodes CASSLFSNYERALVNEQFF.